The source of this T cell receptor beta chain is a study of response to subunit inactivated influenza vaccine (dated by TCRdb to the late 2010s). Some background on the complete study: Deep quantitative T cell receptor repertoire profiling was used in the study to track responses to a trivalent subunit inactivated influenza vaccine.

Broad study findings and their caveats: The authors proposed that each seasonal influenza vaccination may bring in only a limited number of new T cells.

Receptors were amplified or captured by RT-PCR. Sequencing took place on an Illumina HiSeq 2500. Using fastp at Q25 and MiXCR, TCRdb reprocessed the public reads and kept productive beta chains. Every entry covers one CDR3 protein and lists the most common genes and DNA from its rows. For this sample there are about 480,000 distinct CDR3 sequences; 25% appear just once. Around 1.8% of the sample lies in the top ten. Based on the germline V gene, the CDR1 and CDR2 sequences are SGHAT and FQNNGV. From its cysteine to its phenylalanine, the CDR3 spans 17 amino acids. Only CDR3 DNA remains: 51 bases, in frame from the first base. V ends up 5 bases short and J 6 bases short, with an unmatched junction base count of 17. To note about this clonotype: This clone's antigen is unknown. No much larger clonotype is one base removed from it; base qualities were not supplied.

This TCR was recovered from a man over 45 who received an inactivated influenza vaccine. Donor details come from another sample of the same person, matched by shared clones. Source: CD4+ T cells sorted from PBMCs, taken less than 6 days after vaccination. Here the chain combines TRBV11-2 and TRBJ2-7; 9 central bases correspond to TRBD1. Here the CDR3 is given as CASSAYSGTGNAAEQYF. The nucleotide sequence reads as follows: TGTGCCAGCAGCGCCTATTCGGGGACAGGGAACGCTGCCGAGCAGTACTTC.